A selection of T cell receptor beta chains follows, all from one sample in a study of blood T cell repertoires in COVID-19. Some clones are missing from TCRdb's copy, which holds only in-frame ones; the method was immunoSEQ multiplex PCR. The sample shows about 250,000 clones, over 70% of them seen only once. Specimen: peripheral blood. All receptors come from a woman over 75 with acute or convalescent COVID-19. The conserved cysteine and the conserved F or W are not part of the CDR3 here. Each record gives: CDR3 length, V gene, J gene, CDR3 protein.

length: 12; V: TRBV5-1; J: TRBJ2-1; CDR3: ASSEGTAYNEQF
length: 14; V: TRBV9; J: TRBJ1-3; CDR3: ASSGQDRHSGNTIY
length: 12; V: TRBV18; J: TRBJ2-4; CDR3: ASSPGTTKNIQY
length: 14; V: TRBV3-1/TRBV3-2; J: TRBJ1-1; CDR3: ASSLRRTGGGDEAF
length: 13; V: TRBV27; J: TRBJ1-1; CDR3: ASSLSTGGGTEAF
length: 11; V: TRBV5-1; J: TRBJ1-1; CDR3: ASSRVLNTEAF
length: 11; V: TRBV20-1; J: TRBJ2-7; CDR3: SASGLLNNEQY
length: 11; V: TRBV11-3; J: TRBJ1-1; CDR3: ASSLARNTEAF
length: 9; V: TRBV12-3/TRBV12-4; J: TRBJ1-2; CDR3: ASRGGSGYT
length: 13; V: TRBV5-1; J: TRBJ1-4; CDR3: ASSLEGASNEKLF
length: 13; V: TRBV6-5; J: TRBJ2-1; CDR3: ASSTSSGSYNEQF
length: 13; V: TRBV6-6; J: TRBJ1-2; CDR3: ASSGVGGVGYGYT
length: 10; V: TRBV2; J: TRBJ2-7; CDR3: ASGRQVYEQY
length: 15; V: TRBV14; J: TRBJ2-7; CDR3: ASSPLAGGDHSYEQY
length: 14; V: TRBV5-1; J: TRBJ1-2; CDR3: ASSLAGAGGIDGYT
length: 13; V: TRBV6-6; J: TRBJ1-2; CDR3: ASSYHPQGGDGYT
length: 13; V: TRBV6-2/TRBV6-3; J: TRBJ1-1; CDR3: ASSPPRQARTEAF